Sequencing of this T cell receptor (beta chain) was carried out in a study of OX40 agonist ivuxolimab in advanced cancers. For the study at large: Dose-escalation patients' cancers were hepatocellular carcinoma, melanoma, renal cell or head and neck cancer. Notes on the study in general: Within 6 weeks, CD4+ and CD8+ blood T cells expanded clonally at 0.1 to 3.0 mg/kg.

Germline loops: CDR1 SGHRS, CDR2 YFSETQ. The CDR3 covers 16 residues. Trimming cost V 0 bases and J 3 bases, with 13 bases left between them. Remarks on this clone: Its antigen is currently unknown.

Blood sampling was done at baseline, cycle 4 day 1, and cycle 7 day 1. Only in-frame clones appear in the TCRdb table, and some are missing; sequencing was by immunoSEQ multiplex PCR. The sample consists of about 83,000 clones, 70% to 90% of them appearing once. The chain employs TRBV5-1 and TRBJ1-5; D is ambiguous. The receptor's source is an adult with an advanced solid tumor such as melanoma, head and neck, liver or kidney cancer. The sequencing used CD4+ or CD8+ T cells sorted from blood, collected in a trial of the OX40 agonist ivuxolimab. In DNA form, the CDR3 reads TGCGCCAGCAGCTTGGGTGGTAATCCTGTCAATCAGCCCCAGCATTTT. Amino acid sequence: CASSLGGNPVNQPQHF.